The present T cell receptor (beta chain) was sequenced within a study of blood T cell repertoires in COVID-19. Seattle cases were enrolled at active infection and followed longitudinally. The germline V gene encodes CDR1 MNHEY and CDR2 SVGAGI. There are 15 residues in the CDR3. J was trimmed by 5 bases and V by 0 bases; bases with no gene match: 2. TCRdb's table, derived via immunoSEQ multiplex PCR, lists solely in-frame clones and lacks some. The sample lists a few hundred thousand clones, approximately 87% seen once, with 10% in the top ten. The TCR comes from a woman in her 30s with COVID-19, enrolled during active disease. The chain carries TRBV6-5 and TRBJ1-4; 8 bases are shared with TRBD1. Sequenced material: peripheral blood. The CDR3 bases are TGTGCCAGCAGTTACTCCGACAGGGGAAATGAAAAACTGTTTTTT. Protein sequence: CASSYSDRGNEKLFF.